These T cell receptor beta chains were read from a single sample in a study of blood T cell repertoires in COVID-19. Some clones are missing from TCRdb's copy, which holds only in-frame ones; the method was immunoSEQ multiplex PCR. This sample has over 55,000 clones, with approximately 85% found just once. The specimen sequenced was peripheral blood. The origin of the receptors is a man over 45 with acute or convalescent COVID-19. Both conserved end residues are part of each CDR3. D genes are given only for firm matches. Size tells how often a clone was seen (once, few, many) or the class of an expanded clone, and some rows leave it out.

clone_size | d_call | j_call | v_call | cdr3_aa | cdr3_nt
NA | TRBD1 | TRBJ1-4 | TRBV5-6 | CASSSGQNEKLFF | TGTGCCAGCAGCTCGGGACAGAATGAAAAACTGTTTTTT
once | NA | TRBJ2-3 | TRBV4-1 | CASSPSGSSTDTQYF | TGCGCCAGCAGCCCATCTGGGAGCAGCACAGATACGCAGTATTTT
NA | TRBD1 | TRBJ2-5 | TRBV24-1 | CATSDPQPGQGYQETQYF | TGTGCCACCAGTGATCCACAACCGGGACAGGGGTACCAAGAGACCCAGTACTTC
NA | NA | TRBJ2-1 | TRBV9 | CASSAWESGIYNEQFF | TGTGCCAGCAGCGCCTGGGAATCGGGGATCTACAATGAGCAGTTCTTC
NA | NA | TRBJ1-2 | TRBV2 | CASSADRSAYYGYTF | TGTGCCAGCAGTGCCGACAGGAGCGCGTACTATGGCTACACCTTC
NA | TRBD1 | TRBJ2-2 | TRBV7-3 | CASSRQGADTGELFF | TGTGCCAGCAGCAGACAGGGGGCGGACACCGGGGAGCTGTTTTTT
once | NA | TRBJ2-2 | TRBV5-1 | CASSRSTGANTANTGELFF | TGCGCCAGCAGCCGAAGTACTGGGGCGAACACCGCGAACACCGGGGAGCTGTTTTTT
NA | NA | TRBJ2-1 | TRBV11-2 | CASSLDQGSLLFF | TGTGCCAGCAGCTTAGATCAGGGGTCCTTGTTGTTCTTC
NA | TRBD2 | TRBJ2-2 | TRBV2 | CASSEVASGVNTGELFF | TGTGCCAGCAGTGAAGTGGCTAGCGGGGTTAACACCGGGGAGCTGTTTTTT
NA | NA | TRBJ2-3 | TRBV5-1 | CASSSNPGLPTDTQYF | TGCGCCAGCAGCTCGAACCCGGGACTTCCCACAGATACGCAGTATTTT
NA | NA | TRBJ2-7 | TRBV15 | CATSGTWGDGPSYEQYF | TGTGCCACCAGCGGGACGTGGGGGGACGGACCTTCCTACGAGCAGTACTTC
NA | NA | TRBJ1-5 | TRBV10-3 | CAISEGQGRFHQPQHF | TGTGCCATCAGTGAGGGGCAGGGCCGCTTTCATCAGCCCCAGCATTTT
NA | TRBD1 | TRBJ2-2 | TRBV18 | CASSTSLGTGGYDGELFF | TGTGCCAGCTCAACGTCCCTAGGGACAGGGGGCTACGACGGGGAGCTGTTTTTT
NA | NA | TRBJ1-2 | TRBV11-2 | CASGGSNYGYTF | TGTGCCAGTGGGGGGAGTAACTATGGCTACACCTTC
NA | TRBD1 | TRBJ2-3 | TRBV24-1 | CATSDPPRGRMEDTQYF | TGTGCCACCAGTGACCCTCCCAGGGGGCGGATGGAGGATACGCAGTATTTT
NA | NA | TRBJ2-7 | TRBV7-9 | CASSPSGHHNEQYF | TGTGCCAGCAGCCCCTCGGGACATCACAACGAGCAGTACTTC
NA | NA | TRBJ1-2 | TRBV15 | CATSRTVGYNYGYTF | TGTGCCACCAGCAGGACAGTAGGGTATAACTATGGCTACACCTTC
few | TRBD2 | TRBJ2-1 | TRBV10-3 | CAISEQSGGRYEQFF | TGTGCCATCAGTGAGCAAAGCGGGGGGAGGTATGAGCAGTTCTTC
once | NA | TRBJ2-2 | TRBV5-4 | CASSLDTRGPTGELFF | TGTGCCAGCAGCTTGGACACGCGGGGGCCCACCGGGGAGCTGTTTTTT
NA | NA | TRBJ2-2 | TRBV5-1 | CASSQGQSTGELFF | TGCGCCAGCAGCCAAGGACAGAGCACCGGGGAGCTGTTTTTT
NA | TRBD1 | TRBJ2-5 | TRBV12-3/TRBV12-4 | CASSIDRARQYF | TGTGCCAGCAGTATAGACAGGGCCCGACAGTACTTC
NA | NA | TRBJ2-7 | TRBV19 | CASSIEGLNEQYF | TGTGCCAGTAGTATAGAGGGCCTGAACGAGCAGTACTTC
few | TRBD1 | TRBJ1-6 | TRBV6-1 | CASSDLGTVSPLHF | TGTGCCAGCAGTGACCTCGGGACAGTTTCACCCCTCCACTTT
NA | TRBD2 | TRBJ2-5 | TRBV5-1 | CASSWTSGGPQETQYF | TGCGCCAGCAGTTGGACTAGCGGGGGGCCGCAGGAGACCCAGTACTTC
NA | TRBD1 | TRBJ1-6 | TRBV5-1 | CASSRATGALNSPLHF | TGCGCCAGCAGCAGGGCCACAGGGGCGCTAAATTCACCCCTCCACTTT
NA | TRBD1 | TRBJ1-2 | TRBV6-1 | CASSVRDRGSNYGYTF | TGTGCCAGCAGTGTACGGGACAGGGGATCAAACTATGGCTACACCTTC
NA | TRBD2 | TRBJ2-3 | TRBV2 | CASSDDTSGSTDTQYF | TGTGCCAGCAGTGACGATACTAGCGGCAGCACAGATACGCAGTATTTT
NA | TRBD1 | TRBJ2-7 | TRBV6-5 | CASLSGQGFDWYF | TGTGCCAGCCTCTCCGGACAGGGGTTTGATTGGTACTTC
NA | NA | TRBJ1-2 | TRBV2 | CASSEALMGRGNGYTF | TGTGCCAGCAGTGAAGCGCTCATGGGGAGAGGTAATGGCTACACCTTC
once | TRBD2 | TRBJ2-3 | TRBV5-6 | CASSLAATSGLNTDTQYF | TGTGCCAGCAGCTTGGCCGCGACTAGCGGGTTAAACACAGATACGCAGTATTTT
NA | TRBD1 | TRBJ2-1 | TRBV5-1 | CASSLDARTGTYVEQFF | TGCGCCAGCAGCTTGGATGCCAGGACAGGGACTTATGTCGAACAGTTCTTC
once | NA | TRBJ1-1 | TRBV5-1 | CASSLRGGTEAFF | TGCGCCAGCAGCTTGCGGGGGGGTACTGAAGCTTTCTTT
NA | TRBD1 | TRBJ2-2 | TRBV27 | CATRDRGILGELFF | TGTGCCACCAGGGACAGGGGGATTCTCGGGGAGCTGTTTTTT